The 31 T cell receptor beta chains below were found in one sample sequenced in a study of T cells in localized non-small cell lung cancer (dated by TCRdb to 2019 to 2021). The method behind the library was the immunoSEQ multiplex PCR assay. In its TCRdb copy, this immuneACCESS table keeps in-frame sequences only and misses some clones. Where compared with another copy, unresolved V genes explain less than half of these, and the others have no known cause. This sample gives more than 45,000 clones in total; around 86% of them show up just once. 2.5% of the sample is in the top ten clones. Sequenced here: PBMCs, sampled before any cancer treatment. These receptors all come from a man aged 35-75 years with stage II lung adenocarcinoma.

As to this clone: The same CDR3 also results from other DNA sequences found in this sample. The gene calls are TRBV9 and TRBJ2-7; the match to TRBD2 covers 11 bases. Germline loops: CDR1 SGDLS, CDR2 YYNGEE. CDR3 size: 17 residues. Trimming at V came to 0 bases and at J to 6 bases, leaving 11 bases not matched to a gene. In DNA form, the CDR3 reads TGTGCCAGCAGCGTAGGGGCTAGCGGGGGGCCCCTGGGCGAGCAGTACTTC. It codes for CASSVGASGGPLGEQYF. Complete variable domain (other parts from reference TRBV9 and TRBJ2-7): DSGVTQTPKHLITATGQRVTLRCSPRSGDLSVYWYQQSLDQGLQFLIQYYNGEERAKGNILERFSAQQFPDLHSELNLSSLELGDSALYFCASSVGASGGPLGEQYFGPGTRLTVT.

The rearrangement joins TRBV7-6 to TRBJ2-7; D is undetermined. V lost 2 bases to trimming and J lost 2 bases, with 4 bases between them. Germline V gene lookup returns CDR1 SGHVS and CDR2 FNYEAQ. The CDR3 sequence is 12 residues long. CDR3 nucleotide sequence: TGTGCCAGCAGCTTACTGACCTACGAGCAGTACTTC. It encodes CASSLLTYEQYF.

This chain connects TRBV7-2 to TRBJ2-1; D ambiguous. The V and J ends lost 6 bases and 5 bases respectively, with 11 bases between them. In germline, CDR1 is SGHTA, CDR2 FQGNSA. This CDR3 is 13 amino acids long. The CDR3 loop reads CASSPGPNNEQFF. CDR3 in DNA: TGTGCCAGCAGTCCCGGCCCCAACAATGAGCAGTTCTTC.

The gene calls are TRBV5-1 and TRBJ2-3; possible D gene TRBD2, 5 bases. V was trimmed by 3 bases and J by 2 bases, leaving 22 bases between them. In germline, CDR1 is SGHRS, CDR2 YFSETQ. The CDR3 consists of 18 residues. For the CDR3, the DNA is TGCGCCAGCAGCTCCCAACCCGGACTTTCCGACATCACAGATACGCAGTATTTT. It specifies CASSSQPGLSDITDTQYF.

This rearrangement joins TRBV11-2 to TRBJ1-1; D perhaps matches TRBD1 (5 bases). Trimming removed 1 base at V and 7 bases at J, with 7 bases between. The CDR3 loop spans 12 amino acids. Germline-derived CDR1 and CDR2 are SGHAT and FQNNGV. The DNA for the CDR3 is TGTGCCAGCAGCTTAGTAAGGGGTGAAGCTTTCTTT. It codes for CASSLVRGEAFF. The full variable domain, its missing parts supplied by reference TRBV11-2 and TRBJ1-1, is EAGVAQSPRYKIIEKRQSVAFWCNPISGHATLYWYQQILGQGPKLLIQFQNNGVVDDSQLPKDRFSAERLKGVDSTLKIQPAKLEDSAVYLCASSLVRGEAFFGQGTRLTVV.

This clone showed up just a few times. The chain uses TRBV7-3 and TRBJ1-1; D gene ambiguous. From germline, CDR1 is SGHTA and CDR2 FQGTGA. This CDR3 spans 15 amino acids. With 4 bases removed from V and 1 base from J, the gap between germline ends came to 13 bases. CDR3 nucleotide sequence: TGTGCCAGCAGCTACACCCCAGGTCCGAACACTGAAGCTTTCTTT. Translated, it gives CASSYTPGPNTEAFF.

The chain is built from TRBV10-3 and TRBJ2-3; 11 bases align to TRBD1. Germline lookup yields CDR1 ENHRY and CDR2 SYGVKD. This CDR3 has 16 amino acids. J was trimmed by 2 bases and V by 3 bases; bases with no gene match: 4. CDR3 sequence: CAISDPGQGDTDTQYF. DNA of the CDR3: TGTGCCATCAGTGATCCGGGACAGGGGGACACAGATACGCAGTATTTT.

The CDR3 region is CASSGAQTADTQYF. CDR3 DNA sequence: TGTGCCAGCAGTGGGGCCCAGACAGCAGATACGCAGTATTTT. The chain employs TRBV2 and TRBJ2-3, with D perhaps matching TRBD1 (5 bases). This CDR3 region has 14 residues. Germline assignment: CDR1 SNHLY and CDR2 FYNNEI. The V end lost 4 bases, the J end lost 4 bases, and 12 bases lay between the germline ends. The whole variable domain, filled in from reference TRBV2 and TRBJ2-3, reads EPEVTQTPSHQVTQMGQEVILRCVPISNHLYFYWYRQILGQKVEFLVSFYNNEISEKSEIFDDQFSVERPDGSNFTLKIRSTKLEDSAMYFCASSGAQTADTQYFGPGTRLTVL.

This clone was observed a handful of times. The chain has TRBV28 and TRBJ2-4; D is possibly TRBD2 (6 bases). This CDR3 is 15 amino acids long. In germline, CDR1 is MDHEN, CDR2 SYDVKM. The ends were cut back, 5 bases at V and 8 bases at J, with 19 bases in the middle. CDR3 DNA sequence: TGTGCCAGCAGTGTATCCGGGGGATTAAGAGACATTCAGTACTTC. It translates to CASSVSGGLRDIQYF.

The gene calls are TRBV5-6 and TRBJ1-1; TRBD1 might be the D (6 bases). The CDR3 extends over 16 amino acids. In germline, CDR1 is SGHDT, CDR2 YYEEEE. Deletions cut 6 bases from V and 5 bases from J, with 23 bases between. CDR3 region: CASTLGGAGDYTEAFF. The CDR3 DNA sequence: TGTGCCAGCACCCTCGGGGGGGCTGGGGATTATACTGAAGCTTTCTTT.

This chain links TRBV6-5 with TRBJ1-4; no clear D. The CDR3 runs to 13 residues. V lost 4 bases and J 8 bases, leaving 11 bases between the germline ends. Germline V CDR1 and CDR2: MNHEY, SVGAGI. The CDR3 DNA reads as TGTGCCAGCAGTTTCTCCACCCGAGAAAAACTGTTTTTT. Translating it yields CASSFSTREKLFF.

The gene calls are TRBV25-1 and TRBJ2-3, with 8 bases matching TRBD1. CDR1 and CDR2 (germline): MGHDK, SYGVNS. The V gene end was trimmed by 1 base and the J gene end by 1 base; junction bases not matched to a gene: 1. The CDR3 is 15 residues long. The CDR3 coding sequence is TGTGCCAGCAGTGAATGGGGACAGGGCACAGATACGCAGTATTTT. Its protein is CASSEWGQGTDTQYF. Variable domain in full (rest from reference TRBV25-1 and TRBJ2-3): EADIYQTPRYLVIGTGKKITLECSQTMGHDKMYWYQQDPGMELHLIHYSYGVNSTEKGDLSSESTVSRIRTEHFPLTLESARPSHTSQYLCASSEWGQGTDTQYFGPGTRLTVL.

The chain recombines TRBV5-1 with TRBJ2-5, with D perhaps TRBD1 (6 bases). Trimming left V 4 bases short and J 2 bases short, with 15 bases between. The CDR3 sequence is 15 residues long. CDR1 and CDR2 (germline): SGHRS, YFSETQ. CDR3 in DNA: TGCGCCAGCAGCCCTGTGACAGGTATACAAGAGACCCAGTACTTC. It specifies CASSPVTGIQETQYF.

This clone was detected only once. The chain is built from TRBV5-6 and TRBJ1-1; TRBD1 matches 7 bases. In germline, CDR1 is SGHDT, CDR2 YYEEEE. The CDR3 sequence is 15 residues long. With V trimmed by 1 base and J by 4 bases, 7 bases remained unmatched. As DNA, the CDR3 is TGTGCCAGCAGCTTGAGTCTCAGGGGGATCACTGAAGCTTTCTTT. It encodes CASSLSLRGITEAFF.

This chain links TRBV2 with TRBJ1-4; 7 bases match TRBD1. Germline V gene lookup returns CDR1 SNHLY and CDR2 FYNNEI. The CDR3 covers 15 residues. J gave up 8 bases and V 7 bases, and 13 bases lay outside the gene matches. The CDR3 loop is CASTPRTGQGEKLFF. CDR3 coding DNA: TGTGCCAGCACCCCTAGGACAGGCCAGGGGGAAAAACTGTTTTTT.

The chain is built from TRBV6-5 and TRBJ2-1; TRBD1 matches 7 bases. The germline gives CDR1 MNHEY, CDR2 SVGAGI. J was trimmed by 6 bases and V by 8 bases; bases with no gene match: 7. The CDR3 sequence is 13 residues long. The CDR3 DNA reads as TGTGCCAGCGGATTATACAGGGGCAATGAGCAGTTCTTC. The encoded protein is CASGLYRGNEQFF.

This clone showed up just once. V and J are TRBV5-5 and TRBJ2-7; D not resolved. The CDR3 runs to 13 residues. Germline CDR1 and CDR2: SGHKS and YYEKEE (reference sequence). Between the trimmed V and J ends, which lost 0 bases and 7 bases, there was a span of 11 bases. DNA for the CDR3: TGTGCCAGCAGCTTGGGGGCCACCTGGGAGCAGTACGTC. Translation: CASSLGATWEQYV.

This chain joins TRBV4-1 and TRBJ1-6, with D uncertain. Trimming removed 4 bases from V and 7 bases from J, with 17 bases in between. The germline gives CDR1 MGHRA, CDR2 YSYEKL. The CDR3 is 16 amino acids. The CDR3 region is CASSLTLGLGNSPLHF. The DNA of the CDR3 is TGCGCCAGCAGCCTGACCCTGGGGTTGGGGAATTCACCCCTCCACTTT.

The chain uses TRBV27 and TRBJ2-3; 8 bases fit TRBD2. This CDR3 region has 15 residues. J lost 4 bases, V lost 4 bases, and 7 bases had no gene match. CDR1 is MNHEY and CDR2 is SMNVEV in the germline V gene (reference sequence). In DNA, the CDR3 is TGTGCCAGCAGTTCGTGGGCGGGGGGACCAGATACGCAGTATTTT. This sequence encodes CASSSWAGGPDTQYF.

The V and J genes are TRBV6-5 and TRBJ1-6; maybe TRBD1 (5 bases). V gave up 8 bases and J gave up 5 bases, with 16 bases separating them. Germline CDR1 is MNHEY and CDR2 is SVGAGI. The CDR3 extends over 15 amino acids. The CDR3 region is CASPKREGNNSPLHF. For the CDR3, the DNA is TGTGCCAGCCCAAAAAGAGAGGGGAATAATTCACCCCTCCACTTT.

The chain couples TRBV7-8 to TRBJ2-3; D is perhaps TRBD1 (5 bases). CDR3 length: 14 residues. Germline assignment: CDR1 SGHVS and CDR2 FQNEAQ. V lost 4 bases and J lost 3, with 11 bases in between. The CDR3 nucleotides read TGTGCCAGCAGCTCAACCCCAGGGACAGATACGCAGTATTTT. This gives the protein CASSSTPGTDTQYF.

The chain links TRBV4-1 to TRBJ1-1; a weak D match, TRBD1 (5 bases). CDR1 and CDR2 (germline): MGHRA, YSYEKL. The CDR3 is 15 residues long. With 3 bases removed from V and 2 bases from J, the gap between germline ends came to 13 bases. CDR3 nucleotides: TGCGCCAGCAGCCAGGGGGGTGACATTAACACTGAAGCTTTCTTT. Translated: CASSQGGDINTEAFF.

V usage is TRBV4-1 and J usage is TRBJ1-1; TRBD1 might be the D (6 bases). Trimming pared 4 bases from V and 3 bases from J, leaving 18 bases between. Per germline, CDR1 MGHRA and CDR2 YSYEKL. CDR3 length: 16 residues. The CDR3 reads CASSPTDSYMDTEAFF. The CDR3 DNA reads TGCGCCAGCAGCCCCACGGACAGTTACATGGACACTGAAGCTTTCTTT.

The rearrangement uses TRBV2 and TRBJ1-2, with D perhaps TRBD1 (5 bases). Germline CDR1 SNHLY, CDR2 FYNNEI. The CDR3 runs to 19 residues. With 7 bases removed from V and 4 bases from J, the gap between germline ends came to 31 bases. The CDR3 reads CASTRSALGPLTESYGYTF. The CDR3, as DNA: TGTGCCAGCACTCGGTCTGCACTCGGTCCCCTGACAGAATCCTATGGCTACACCTTC.

The chain has TRBV4-1 and TRBJ2-2; TRBD2 aligns across 12 bases. J was trimmed by 5 bases and V by 4 bases; bases with no gene match: 11. From germline, CDR1 is MGHRA and CDR2 YSYEKL. There are 18 residues in the CDR3. CDR3 sequence (DNA): TGCGCCAGCAGCCCCTGGGGGGCTAGCGGGGGGGGTACCGGGGAGCTGTTTTTT. It is translated as CASSPWGASGGGTGELFF.

V and J are TRBV5-1 and TRBJ2-5; TRBD2 matches 13 bases. CDR1 SGHRS and CDR2 YFSETQ come from the germline V gene. The trim removed 4 bases at V and 3 bases at J, leaving 6 bases unmatched. This CDR3 is built from 16 residues. CDR3 amino acids: CASSPRTSGGKETQYF. The CDR3 nucleotides are TGCGCCAGCAGCCCGCGGACTAGCGGGGGTAAAGAGACCCAGTACTTC.

This rearrangement joins TRBV18 to TRBJ2-3; 8 bases align to TRBD1. V shed 0 bases, J shed 1 base, and the junction held 9 bases outside the gene matches. Germline assignment: CDR1 KGHSH and CDR2 LQKENI. The length of the CDR3 is 18 residues. This CDR3 reads CASSPPSGQGERTDTQYF. DNA for the CDR3: TGTGCCAGCTCACCACCGTCCGGACAGGGCGAGCGCACAGATACGCAGTATTTT.

The chain joins TRBV27 to TRBJ2-7; TRBD2 aligns across 12 bases. This CDR3 is built from 17 residues. CDR1 and CDR2 from the germline V gene are MNHEY and SMNVEV (reference sequence). V lost 5 bases and J lost 3; bases outside the gene matches: 11. CDR3 nucleotide sequence: TGTGCCAGCAGTCCCTCGCCTAGCGGGGGGGAGGTCTACGAGCAGTACGTC. Its translation is CASSPSPSGGEVYEQYV.

The chain uses TRBV4-1 and TRBJ1-1, with D uncertain. The germline V and J ends were trimmed by 4 bases and 3 bases, with 3 bases remaining between them. The CDR3 totals 11 residues. CDR1 MGHRA and CDR2 YSYEKL come from the germline V gene. For the CDR3, the DNA is TGCGCCAGCAGCCGAGACACTGAAGCTTTCTTT. This codes for CASSRDTEAFF.

V is TRBV10-1 and J is TRBJ2-1, with 7 bases lining up with TRBD2. This CDR3 spans 16 amino acids. Trimming cost V 0 bases and J 4 bases; bases outside gene matches: 6. Germline V lookup: CDR1 WNHNN, CDR2 SYGVQD (reference sequence). The CDR3 DNA sequence: TGCGCCAGCAGTGAGTCGACTGGACTAGGGTACAATGAGCAGTTCTTC. Protein: CASSESTGLGYNEQFF.

The V gene is TRBV28, the J gene TRBJ1-6; TRBD1 is a possible D gene (6 bases). Germline-derived CDR1 and CDR2 are MDHEN and SYDVKM. Trimming shortened V by 10 bases and J by 6 bases, and 13 bases separated the two germline ends. The CDR3 covers 13 residues. The CDR3 DNA follows: TGTGCCACCCGACGGACAGCTAATTCACCCCTCCACTTT. It codes for CATRRTANSPLHF.